One and the same sample provided the 21 T cell receptor beta chains below, sequenced in a study of cytomegalovirus exposure and HLA in healthy donors. The PCR had 60 Vbeta and 13 Jbeta primers. The protocol was immunoSEQ multiplex PCR, while the TCRdb copy is restricted to in-frame clones and leaves out a portion. This table has about 120,000 clones, 80% appearing once. The specimen was PBMCs. The receptors were sampled from a man aged 25 to 45 in good health and CMV-seropositive.

The CDR3 nucleotides read TGCGCCAGCAGCCAAGGCGGGACAGGCACAGATACGCAGTATTTT. It yields the protein CASSQGGTGTDTQYF. The V call is TRBV4-1, the J call TRBJ2-3; weak D call: TRBD1 (7 bases). Germline lookup yields CDR1 MGHRA and CDR2 YSYEKL. Trimming cost V 1 base and J 1 base, with 9 bases left between them. The CDR3 contains 15 residues.

The chain uses TRBV6-1 and TRBJ1-2, with 9 bases fitting TRBD1. The V and J ends lost 5 bases and 5 bases, in that order; junction bases with no gene match: 3. CDR3 length: 13 residues. CDR1 MNHNS and CDR2 SASEGT come from the germline V gene. The CDR3 here is CASSRTGEYGYTF. The CDR3 coding sequence is TGTGCCAGCAGTCGGACAGGGGAGTATGGCTACACCTTC.

The table lists this clone with a few counts. The chain joins TRBV15 to TRBJ1-5; D is unclear. Trimming stripped 0 bases from V and 12 bases from J, with 12 bases between. The CDR3 consists of 13 residues. Per the germline V gene, CDR1 is LNHNV and CDR2 is YYDKDF (reference sequence). The CDR3 DNA sequence: TGTGCCACCAGCAGAGATCTAGCGGAACTCCAGCATTTT. This sequence encodes CATSRDLAELQHF.

This clone was recorded at least ten times. The V call is TRBV6-6, the J call TRBJ1-4, with TRBD1 matching 8 bases. This CDR3 region has 12 residues. CDR1 is MNHNY, CDR2 SVGAGI, per germline (reference sequence). Germline trimming cut 7 bases from V and 7 bases from J; bases unmatched to any gene: 2. This chain's CDR3 is CASKTGVEKLFF. The CDR3 nucleotides are TGTGCCAGCAAGACAGGGGTTGAAAAACTGTTTTTT.

The chain employs TRBV10-1 and TRBJ2-1; D might be TRBD1 (5 bases). Germline V gives CDR1 WNHNN, CDR2 SYGVQD (reference sequence). Trimming removed 0 bases from V and 4 bases from J, with 7 bases in between. The CDR3 is made up of 14 amino acids. Written as DNA, the CDR3 is TGCGCCAGCAGTGAGTCACGGACATACAATGAGCAGTTCTTC. This encodes CASSESRTYNEQFF.

Only one count was recorded for this clone. The chain combines TRBV5-1 with TRBJ2-1; 7 bases match TRBD1. V was pared by 4 bases and J by 7 bases, with 5 bases of the junction left unmatched. The germline V gene has CDR1 SGHRS and CDR2 YFSETQ. The CDR3 extends over 13 amino acids. In DNA form, the CDR3 reads TGCGCCAGCAGCACCAACAGGGGTAATGAGCAGTTCTTC. Protein: CASSTNRGNEQFF.

This clone occurred once. The chain couples TRBV19 to TRBJ1-2; the D is unclear. Germline lookup yields CDR1 LNHDA and CDR2 SQIVND (reference sequence). This CDR3 is built from 15 residues. With 6 bases removed from V and 0 bases from J, the gap between germline ends came to 14 bases. The CDR3 nucleotides are TGTGCCAGTAGCCCGAGAAGCAAATCTAACTATGGCTACACCTTC. Translation: CASSPRSKSNYGYTF.

This clone has just one count. The chain combines TRBV27 with TRBJ1-2; 7 nucleotides align to TRBD1. The CDR3 has 13 residues. V was pared by 5 bases and J by 6 bases, with 6 bases of the junction left unmatched. CDR1 is MNHEY and CDR2 is SMNVEV in the germline V gene (reference sequence). The DNA for the CDR3 is TGTGCCAGCAGTCGCGACAGGGACGATGGCTACACCTTC. It codes for CASSRDRDDGYTF.

The V gene is TRBV2, the J gene TRBJ2-3, with 11 bases matching TRBD2. This CDR3 spans 17 amino acids. From germline, CDR1 is SNHLY and CDR2 FYNNEI. The V and J ends lost 5 bases and 3 bases, in that order; junction bases with no gene match: 10. CDR3 amino acids: CASSSPVAGGQTDTQYF. The DNA for the CDR3 is TGTGCCAGCAGTTCTCCGGTAGCGGGGGGGCAGACAGATACGCAGTATTTT.

The V call is TRBV9, the J call TRBJ1-2; TRBD1 might be the D (5 bases). Deletions cut 4 bases from V and 3 bases from J, with 7 bases between. This CDR3 has 12 amino acids. Germline-derived CDR1 and CDR2 are SGDLS and YYNGEE. The CDR3 DNA sequence: TGTGCCAGCAGCCCAGGGCACTATGGCTACACCTTC. It encodes CASSPGHYGYTF.

A note on this clone: Other DNA sequences in this specimen translate into the identical CDR3. This chain connects TRBV7-2 to TRBJ2-3, with 7 bases lining up with TRBD1. The CDR3 length is 15 residues. In germline, CDR1 is SGHTA, CDR2 FQGNSA. V gave up 1 base and J gave up 0 bases; unmatched junction bases: 1. CDR3 loop: CASSLDRGSTDTQYF. The CDR3 coding sequence is TGTGCCAGCAGCTTAGACAGGGGCAGCACAGATACGCAGTATTTT.

The gene calls are TRBV7-8 and TRBJ1-4; the match to TRBD1 covers 12 bases. The junction had 8 bases not matched to a gene; V was cut back by 5 bases and J by 10 bases. The CDR3 has 15 residues. Germline V lookup: CDR1 SGHVS, CDR2 FQNEAQ. The CDR3 sequence: CASSQTGTGGRKLFF. The CDR3 region has the DNA TGTGCCAGCAGCCAAACCGGGACAGGGGGCAGAAAACTGTTTTTT.

The chain joins TRBV19 to TRBJ1-6; D remains ambiguous. The V gene's germline CDR1 is LNHDA and CDR2 SQIVND (reference sequence). The CDR3 runs 15 residues. V was cut by 7 bases and J by 8 bases, with 18 bases left in between. As DNA, the CDR3 is TGTGCCAGTAAACCGGAGGCCCTATCCGATTCACCCCTCCACTTT. Translation: CASKPEALSDSPLHF.

The rearrangement joins TRBV11-3 to TRBJ2-3; 8 bases are a match to TRBD2. Germline V gives CDR1 SGHNT, CDR2 YENEEA. Germline trimming cut 4 bases from V and 6 bases from J; bases unmatched to any gene: 6. This CDR3 has 14 amino acids. CDR3 sequence reads: CASSSNGGEDTQYF. The CDR3, as DNA: TGTGCCAGCAGCTCGAACGGGGGGGAGGATACGCAGTATTTT.

V and J are TRBV2 and TRBJ2-5, with 7 bases identical to TRBD1. Germline V gene data show CDR1 as SNHLY and CDR2 as FYNNEI. The ends lost 8 bases at V and 1 base at J; junction bases unmatched: 7. The CDR3 extends over 14 amino acids. CDR3 in amino acids: CASVGQRTQETQYF. The CDR3 coding sequence is TGTGCCAGCGTGGGACAGAGAACCCAAGAGACCCAGTACTTC. Based on the CDR3 plus reference TRBV2 and TRBJ2-5, the full variable domain is EPEVTQTPSHQVTQMGQEVILRCVPISNHLYFYWYRQILGQKVEFLVSFYNNEISEKSEIFDDQFSVERPDGSNFTLKIRSTKLEDSAMYFCASVGQRTQETQYFGPGTRLLVL.

The chain recombines TRBV5-1 with TRBJ1-6, with 9 bases matching TRBD1. Germline assignment: CDR1 SGHRS and CDR2 YFSETQ. Germline trimming cut 4 bases from V and 8 bases from J; bases unmatched to any gene: 13. CDR3 length: 17 amino acids. The CDR3 is CASSVKPQGAYDSPLHF. Written as DNA, the CDR3 is TGCGCCAGCAGCGTAAAACCACAGGGGGCTTATGATTCACCCCTCCACTTT.

The chain has TRBV4-1 and TRBJ2-7; 10 bases agree with TRBD1. Germline assignment: CDR1 MGHRA and CDR2 YSYEKL. J was trimmed by 7 bases and V by 3 bases; bases with no gene match: 9. The CDR3 loop spans 15 amino acids. CDR3 nucleotides: TGCGCCAGCAGCCAGGACCCGGGACAGGGGTGGGAGCAGTACTTC. Its translation: CASSQDPGQGWEQYF.

This clone has only a few counts. V and J are TRBV9 and TRBJ1-1; TRBD1 matches at 9 bases. Trimming removed 3 bases from V and 4 bases from J; junction bases left unmatched: 4. CDR1 SGDLS and CDR2 YYNGEE come from the germline V gene. The CDR3 contains 14 residues. The CDR3 is CASSDRGLGTEAFF. The CDR3 coding sequence is TGTGCCAGCAGCGACAGGGGGCTCGGCACTGAAGCTTTCTTT.

The chain is built from TRBV30 and TRBJ1-1; TRBD1 aligns across 7 bases. CDR1 is GTSNPN, CDR2 SVGIG, per germline (reference sequence). The CDR3 sequence is 12 residues long. After removal of 5 bases from V and 1 base from J, the junction contained 1 base not matched to a gene. Here the CDR3 reads CAWGQENTEAFF. CDR3 in DNA: TGTGCCTGGGGACAGGAGAACACTGAAGCTTTCTTT.

A word on this clone: Other DNA sequences in this specimen translate into the identical CDR3. The CDR3 DNA reads TGCGCCAGCAGCTTGGCAGGGATCTCCTATAATTCACCCCTCCACTTT. Translation: CASSLAGISYNSPLHF. The V and J genes are TRBV5-1 and TRBJ1-6, with D possibly being TRBD1 (5 bases). Trimming stripped 0 bases from V and 0 bases from J, with 7 bases between. CDR3 size: 16 residues. Germline V gene sequence: CDR1 SGHRS, CDR2 YFSETQ.

V is TRBV9 and J is TRBJ1-5, with D possibly matching TRBD1 (5 bases). Trimming shortened V by 2 bases and J by 1 base, and 10 bases separated the two germline ends. Per the germline V gene, CDR1 is SGDLS and CDR2 is YYNGEE. The CDR3 contains 15 residues. The CDR3 is CASSVGGLSNQPQHF. CDR3 DNA sequence: TGTGCCAGCAGCGTGGGGGGATTGAGCAATCAGCCCCAGCATTTT.